Shown below are 4 T cell receptor beta chains from a single sample sequenced in a study of T cell repertoires in cytomegalovirus infection. Their recognized antigens are unknown. Each CDR3 protein is one row after TCRdb ran MiXCR on the reads. The sample comprises 650,000 to 900,000 distinct CDR3 sequences, around a third of which are singletons, and 9.5% to 15% rests with the top ten. The sample in question was cultured CD8+ T cells from PBMCs, obtained from culture after CMV antigen stimulation. The receptors shown here come from a human donor in good health (CMV status not recorded). Some clones in this sample may be carry-over from other donors' samples.

This clonotype was detected many times. This rearrangement joins TRBV12-3 or TRBV12-4 to TRBJ2-2; TRBD2 matches 14 bases. This CDR3 has 16 residues. The trim removed 5 bases at V and 5 bases at J, leaving 4 bases unmatched. In DNA, the CDR3 is TGTGCCAGCAGTCCTTGGACTAGCGGGGGGACCGGGGAGCTGTTTTTT. Translated: CASSPWTSGGTGELFF.

The chain employs TRBV27 and TRBJ2-3, with 10 nucleotides matching TRBD2. The CDR3 length is 17 residues. V lost 3 bases to trimming and J lost 9 bases; unmatched junction nucleotides: 15. CDR1 is MNHEY and CDR2 is SMNVEV in the germline V gene (reference sequence). Here the CDR3 reads CASSFLSSGGLFGTQYF. Here the CDR3 DNA reads TGTGCCAGCAGTTTCCTCTCTAGCGGGGGTTTATTCGGGACGCAGTATTTT.

This clonotype has more than one count but fewer than ten. V and J are TRBV7-8 and TRBJ2-7; D remains unclear. Germline V gene sequence: CDR1 SGHVS, CDR2 FQNEAQ. The CDR3 spans 12 residues. V was pared by 5 bases and J by 5 bases, with 10 bases between. The CDR3 protein is CASSISWDEQYV. CDR3 sequence (DNA): TGTGCCAGCAGCATCAGCTGGGACGAGCAGTACGTC.

J is TRBJ2-5 and V is TRBV6-5; TRBD1 aligns across 8 bases. Germline lookup yields CDR1 MNHEY and CDR2 SVGAGI. V was clipped by 2 bases and J by 1 base; unmatched bases: 3. The CDR3 sequence is 15 residues long. Here the CDR3 reads CASSYLQGVQETQYF. The DNA for the CDR3 is TGTGCCAGCAGTTACCTACAGGGGGTCCAAGAGACCCAGTACTTC.